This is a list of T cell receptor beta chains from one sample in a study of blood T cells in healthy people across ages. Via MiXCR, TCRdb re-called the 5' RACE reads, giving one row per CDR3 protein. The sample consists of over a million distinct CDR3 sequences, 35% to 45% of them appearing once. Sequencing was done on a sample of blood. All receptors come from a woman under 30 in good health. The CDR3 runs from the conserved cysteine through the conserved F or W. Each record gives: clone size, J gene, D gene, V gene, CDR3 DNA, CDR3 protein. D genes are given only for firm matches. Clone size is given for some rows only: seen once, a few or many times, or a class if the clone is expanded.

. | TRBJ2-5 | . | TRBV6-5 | TGTGCCAGCAGTTACTCGTATGGGGAGACCCAGTACTTC | CASSYSYGETQYF
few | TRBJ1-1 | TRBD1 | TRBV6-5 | TGTGCCAGCAGTTACGGGTTGGACAGGCTACCCCCTTTCTTT | CASSYGLDRLPPFF
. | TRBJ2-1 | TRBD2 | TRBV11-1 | TGTGCCAGCAGCCCTAAGGGACTAGCGGGAGTGTGGGTTCATGAGCAGTTCTTC | CASSPKGLAGVWVHEQFF
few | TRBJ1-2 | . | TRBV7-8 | TGTGCCAGCAGCTTAGTGGAGGGCCGCTATGGCTACACCTTC | CASSLVEGRYGYTF
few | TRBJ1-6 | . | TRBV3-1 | TGTGCCAGCAGCCAAGATCCGGGGAGAAGGGACGGTTCACCCCTCCACTTT | CASSQDPGRRDGSPLHF
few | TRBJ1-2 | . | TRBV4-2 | TGTGCCAGCAGCCAAGATGAGGAAGGGGCTGGATATGGCTACACCTTC | CASSQDEEGAGYGYTF
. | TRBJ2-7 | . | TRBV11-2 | TGTGCCAGCAGCCACCGGACGACAAATAACTACGAGCAGTACTTC | CASSHRTTNNYEQYF
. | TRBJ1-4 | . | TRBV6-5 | TGTGCCAGCAGTTACACGGCAGGAGAAAAACTGTTTTTT | CASSYTAGEKLFF
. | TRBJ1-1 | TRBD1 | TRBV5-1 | TGCGCCAGCAGCTTGTTTTCAGTTTATGGGGGACAGGGGGACACTGAAGCTTTCTTT | CASSLFSVYGGQGDTEAFF
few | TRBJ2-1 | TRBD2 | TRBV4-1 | TGCGCCAGCAGCCAAGTGTCTAGTCTAGCGGGAGTTGATGAGCAGTTCTTC | CASSQVSSLAGVDEQFF